Below are 32 T cell receptor beta chains sequenced from a single sample in a study of blood T cell repertoires in COVID-19. Data came from immunoSEQ multiplex PCR; TCRdb stores just in-frame clones and leaves some out. The table lists 70,000 or so clones, around three quarters of them singletons. The sequenced sample consisted of peripheral blood. The receptors were gathered from an older woman with acute or convalescent COVID-19.

Only one count was recorded for this clone. The chain joins TRBV19 to TRBJ2-2; TRBD1 matches 10 bases. Trimming removed 6 bases from V and 7 bases from J; junction bases left unmatched: 5. CDR1 LNHDA and CDR2 SQIVND come from the germline V gene (reference sequence). CDR3 length: 14 amino acids. The CDR3 loop is CASRTTGGHGELFF. CDR3 nucleotide sequence: TGTGCCAGTAGAACGACAGGGGGCCACGGGGAGCTGTTTTTT.

The chain combines TRBV5-3 with TRBJ2-3; D is possibly TRBD2 (7 bases). TRBV5-3 is designated an ORF whose function remains uncertain. CDR3 length: 17 amino acids. Trimming shortened V by 5 bases and J by 0 bases, and 19 bases separated the two germline ends. The CDR3: CARRRGTRGASTDTQYF. The CDR3 DNA is TGTGCCAGAAGGCGGGGGACCCGGGGGGCTAGCACAGATACGCAGTATTTT.

Written as DNA, the CDR3 is TGCGCCAGCAGCTTGCAACTAGCGGGACAAGTTGGTTACGAGCAGTACTTC. Protein sequence: CASSLQLAGQVGYEQYF. The chain links TRBV5-1 to TRBJ2-7, with TRBD2 matching over 10 bases. Unmatched junction bases numbered 11, after V lost 1 base and J lost 4 bases. This CDR3 spans 17 amino acids. In germline, CDR1 is SGHRS, CDR2 YFSETQ.

V and J are TRBV6-5 and TRBJ1-2; 8 nucleotides line up with TRBD1. The CDR3 is 15 amino acids. V lost 6 bases and J lost 4; bases outside the gene matches: 10. Per the germline V gene, CDR1 is MNHEY and CDR2 is SVGAGI. The chain's CDR3 is CASRDRDKIAYGYTF. The CDR3 DNA is TGTGCCAGCAGGGACAGGGATAAGATCGCCTATGGCTACACCTTC.

This chain connects TRBV30 to TRBJ1-1, with D perhaps TRBD1 (6 bases). Germline values: CDR1 GTSNPN, CDR2 SVGIG (reference sequence). Between the trimmed V and J ends, which lost 7 bases and 4 bases, there was a span of 16 bases. This CDR3 has 13 amino acids. The CDR3 coding sequence is TGTGCCTACATATCACAGGGCGTCACTGAAGCTTTCTTT. Encoded protein: CAYISQGVTEAFF.

The chain recombines TRBV13 with TRBJ1-3; the D is unclear. The CDR3 covers 17 residues. Germline assignment: CDR1 PRHDT and CDR2 FYEKMQ (reference sequence). Between the trimmed V and J ends, which lost 0 bases and 2 bases, there was a span of 14 bases. CDR3 in amino acids: CASSLGSAGNAGNTIYF. The CDR3 coding sequence is TGTGCCAGCAGCTTAGGCTCGGCGGGGAATGCTGGAAACACCATATATTTT.

This sequence joins TRBV7-9 and TRBJ2-7; 7 positions agree with TRBD2. Trimming took 4 bases from V and 0 from J; bases not matched to a gene: 9. Germline V gives CDR1 SEHNR, CDR2 FQNEAQ (reference sequence). The CDR3 is made up of 16 amino acids. This chain's CDR3 is CASSSVGGGFSYEQYF. DNA of the CDR3: TGTGCCAGCAGCTCCGTAGGCGGGGGTTTCTCCTACGAGCAGTACTTC.

This chain uses TRBV2 with TRBJ1-5, with 9 nucleotides matching TRBD1. This CDR3 comprises 17 residues. Per germline, CDR1 SNHLY and CDR2 FYNNEI. The V segment lost 6 bases and the J segment 0 bases; nucleotides outside the gene matches: 9. DNA of the CDR3: TGTGCCAGCAGCGGGACAGGGAGCGTTTATAGCAATCAGCCCCAGCATTTT. Its translation is CASSGTGSVYSNQPQHF.

The chain couples TRBV19 to TRBJ1-2; no reliable D call. The germline CDR1 and CDR2 sequences are LNHDA and SQIVND (reference sequence). The CDR3 totals 18 residues. Between the trimmed V and J ends, which lost 0 bases and 0 bases, there was a span of 17 bases. The DNA for the CDR3 is TGTGCCAGTAGTATAGATTGGGCAGGCACCCGGACTAACTATGGCTACACCTTC. Its translation is CASSIDWAGTRTNYGYTF.

The chain recombines TRBV24-1 with TRBJ1-1; TRBD1 agrees at 7 bases. The CDR3 is 13 amino acids. The junction had 4 bases not matched to a gene; V was cut back by 10 bases and J by 0 bases. The germline V gene encodes CDR1 KGHDR and CDR2 SFDVKD. The chain's CDR3 is CATKQGMNTEAFF. The CDR3 DNA reads TGTGCCACTAAACAGGGGATGAACACTGAAGCTTTCTTT.

The V call is TRBV5-1, the J call TRBJ2-7, with 9 bases matching TRBD1. Germline values: CDR1 SGHRS, CDR2 YFSETQ. V shed 1 base and J 1 base; nucleotides not matched to a gene: 3. The CDR3 is 15 amino acids. CDR3 protein: CASSLTGTGSYEQYF. The CDR3 bases are TGCGCCAGCAGCTTGACCGGGACAGGGTCCTACGAGCAGTACTTC.

The CDR3, as DNA: TGCGCCAGCAGCTTGATGGACAGCTTGAACACTGAAGCTTTCTTT. Its translation: CASSLMDSLNTEAFF. V and J are TRBV5-1 and TRBJ1-1; maybe TRBD1 (6 bases). The CDR3 length is 15 residues. Germline CDR1 reads SGHRS; CDR2 reads YFSETQ. V lost 1 base to trimming and J lost 0 bases, with 10 bases between them.

This chain joins TRBV7-8 and TRBJ2-1; the D gene is possibly TRBD1 (6 bases). V was trimmed by 5 bases and J by 2 bases, leaving 13 bases between them. The germline V gene has CDR1 SGHVS and CDR2 FQNEAQ. This CDR3 comprises 15 residues. CDR3 sequence (DNA): TGTGCCAGCAGCCCAAACAGGGATACCTACAATGAGCAGTTCTTC. Its translation is CASSPNRDTYNEQFF.

This chain uses TRBV28 with TRBJ1-1; 7 nucleotides agree with TRBD1. CDR3 length: 17 residues. Trimming removed 6 bases from V and 0 bases from J; junction bases left unmatched: 13. Germline V gene sequence: CDR1 MDHEN, CDR2 SYDVKM. In nucleotides, the CDR3 is TGTGCCAGCAGGACAGGGCCCCCTAGACTGCTGAACACTGAAGCTTTCTTT. Translating it yields CASRTGPPRLLNTEAFF.

This chain connects TRBV19 to TRBJ2-1; TRBD2 matches 9 bases. With 6 bases clipped from V and 0 bases from J, the junction kept 12 bases outside the gene matches. This CDR3 is built from 18 residues. Per germline, CDR1 LNHDA and CDR2 SQIVND (reference sequence). CDR3 coding DNA: TGTGCCAGTAGCAGGGCGGGGGGGCGGCCGAGCTCCTACAATGAGCAGTTCTTC. As protein: CASSRAGGRPSSYNEQFF.

The chain links TRBV28 to TRBJ1-5; possible D gene TRBD1, 6 bases. The CDR3 length is 15 residues. Trimming took off 7 bases at V and 2 bases at J, with 15 bases between the two ends. In germline, CDR1 is MDHEN, CDR2 SYDVKM. CDR3 region: CASTSRGLGNQPQHF. CDR3 nucleotides: TGTGCCAGCACTTCCAGGGGTCTTGGCAATCAGCCCCAGCATTTT.

The rearrangement links TRBV27 to TRBJ1-6; tentative D call: TRBD1 (5 bases). This CDR3 spans 13 amino acids. Looked up from germline, CDR1 is MNHEY and CDR2 is SMNVEV (reference sequence). V lost 6 bases and J 9 bases, leaving 12 bases between the germline ends. The CDR3 sequence: CASRTMQGSPLHF. CDR3 sequence (DNA): TGTGCCAGCAGGACGATGCAGGGTTCACCCCTCCACTTT.

The chain joins TRBV4-2 to TRBJ2-1; 9 nucleotides match TRBD1. Germline trimming cut 0 bases from V and 5 bases from J; bases unmatched to any gene: 5. This CDR3 spans 16 amino acids. The germline V gene has CDR1 LGHNA and CDR2 YNFKEQ. In nucleotides, the CDR3 is TGTGCCAGCAGCCAAGAACAGGGGGCCCGAAACAATGAGCAGTTCTTC. Its protein product is CASSQEQGARNNEQFF.

This clone has just a few counts. V is TRBV11-2 and J is TRBJ2-7; 9 bases agree with TRBD2. Germline V gives CDR1 SGHAT, CDR2 FQNNGV. Trimming took 3 bases from V and 1 from J; bases not matched to a gene: 10. The CDR3 has 17 amino acids. The CDR3 protein is CASSLTTGAGGSYEQYF. CDR3 DNA: TGTGCCAGCAGCTTGACCACGGGAGCGGGAGGATCCTACGAGCAGTACTTC.

This chain connects TRBV6-5 to TRBJ1-3; unclear D gene. The V end was cut by 8 bases, the J end by 0 bases, with 14 bases between. The CDR3 sequence is 15 residues long. Germline V gene sequence: CDR1 MNHEY, CDR2 SVGAGI. The CDR3 protein is CASQRGPDSGNTIYF. The CDR3 region has the DNA TGTGCCAGCCAGAGAGGGCCAGACTCTGGAAACACCATATATTTT.

The chain is built from TRBV29-1 and TRBJ2-7, with 8 bases aligning to TRBD1. The CDR3 is made up of 13 amino acids. V lost 5 bases and J lost 5; bases outside the gene matches: 8. Germline CDR1 SQVTM, CDR2 ANQGSEA. CDR3 in amino acids: CSVSLQGANEQYF. Here the CDR3 DNA reads TGCAGCGTTAGTCTCCAGGGGGCGAACGAGCAGTACTTC.

As DNA, the CDR3 is TGTGCCAGCAGCTCCCGGGACAGCGCAAATGAAAAACTGTTTTTT. As protein: CASSSRDSANEKLFF. The gene calls are TRBV5-8 and TRBJ1-4, with 7 bases identical to TRBD1. CDR3 size: 15 residues. Per the germline V gene, CDR1 is SGHTS and CDR2 is YDEGEE. Losses at the gene ends were 3 bases for V and 5 bases for J; bases not matched to a gene: 7.

The genes are TRBV5-1 and TRBJ1-2, with 7 bases fitting TRBD1. After removal of 1 base from V and 8 bases from J, the junction contained 5 bases not matched to a gene. Germline-derived CDR1 and CDR2 are SGHRS and YFSETQ. This CDR3 comprises 13 residues. CDR3 sequence reads: CASSLSSGGGYTF. CDR3 coding DNA: TGCGCCAGCAGCTTGAGTTCAGGGGGAGGCTACACCTTC.

This clone was detected only once. This chain connects TRBV5-1 to TRBJ2-7, with 11 nucleotides matching TRBD2. From germline, CDR1 is SGHRS and CDR2 YFSETQ. The J segment lost 0 bases and the V segment lost 0 bases, leaving 8 bases of the junction unmatched. This CDR3 has 18 residues. CDR3 nucleotide sequence: TGCGCCAGCAGCTTGGAGACTAGCGGGGCGAGGAGCTCCTACGAGCAGTACTTC. Translated, it gives CASSLETSGARSSYEQYF.

The CDR3 loop reads CASSIGTGQGLETQYF. As DNA, the CDR3 is TGTGCCAGTAGTATAGGTACAGGACAGGGTTTGGAGACCCAGTACTTC. This rearrangement joins TRBV19 to TRBJ2-5, with TRBD1 matching 8 bases. Germline V gene data show CDR1 as LNHDA and CDR2 as SQIVND (reference sequence). V dropped 1 base and J dropped 5; count of bases not matched to a gene: 9. The CDR3 totals 16 residues.

This sequence joins TRBV3-1 (or the pseudogene TRBV3-2) and TRBJ2-5; possibly TRBD1 for D (6 bases). The germline gives CDR1 LGHDT, CDR2 YNNKEL (reference sequence). The CDR3 contains 16 residues. The V end lost 0 bases, the J end lost 5 bases, and 16 bases lay between the germline ends. DNA of the CDR3: TGTGCCAGCAGCCAAGATAACCAGGGGCCCGGGGAGACCCAGTACTTC. Amino acids: CASSQDNQGPGETQYF.

This clone was observed many times. The genes are TRBV5-1 and TRBJ2-1; 9 nucleotides align to TRBD1. Unmatched junction bases numbered 15, after V lost 4 bases and J lost 7 bases. Germline loops: CDR1 SGHRS, CDR2 YFSETQ. The CDR3 is 17 amino acids. The CDR3 is CASSTGSGTGSGNEQFF. As DNA, the CDR3 is TGCGCCAGCAGCACCGGCTCCGGGACAGGGTCGGGAAATGAGCAGTTCTTC.

This sequence joins TRBV5-4 and TRBJ1-1, with a weak D call TRBD1 (5 bases). V was shortened by 7 bases and J by 5 bases, with 18 bases between the two germline ends. CDR3 length: 14 residues. Germline CDR1 and CDR2: SGHNT and YYREEE (reference sequence). The CDR3, as DNA: TGTGCCAGCGGGATGCAGGGAGGTAGGACTGAAGCTTTCTTT. Amino acids: CASGMQGGRTEAFF.

V gene TRBV7-2 combines with J gene TRBJ1-3, with 7 nucleotides matching TRBD1. V lost 3 bases, J lost 0 bases, and 8 bases stayed unmatched. In germline, CDR1 is SGHTA, CDR2 FQGNSA. The CDR3 spans 17 residues. The CDR3 sequence is CASSLQAGGVSGNTIYF. The CDR3, as DNA: TGTGCCAGCAGCTTGCAGGCAGGGGGTGTCTCTGGAAACACCATATATTTT.

The rearrangement joins TRBV27 to TRBJ2-5, with 7 bases fitting TRBD2. With 3 bases clipped from V and 5 bases from J, the junction kept 6 bases outside the gene matches. The CDR3 totals 14 residues. Looked up from germline, CDR1 is MNHEY and CDR2 is SMNVEV (reference sequence). The DNA for the CDR3 is TGTGCCAGCAGTTTGAGGGAGGGCCCCGAGACCCAGTACTTC. Translation: CASSLREGPETQYF.

The chain's CDR3 is CASSPRDLAGSHNEQFF. The DNA for the CDR3 is TGTGCCAGCAGCCCAAGGGATTTAGCGGGGAGTCACAATGAGCAGTTCTTC. The rearrangement joins TRBV3-1 (or the pseudogene TRBV3-2) to TRBJ2-1; 8 bases align to TRBD2. The CDR3 loop spans 17 amino acids. In germline, CDR1 is LGHDT, CDR2 YNNKEL (reference sequence). The ends lost 4 bases at V and 5 bases at J; junction bases unmatched: 13.

This sequence joins TRBV10-3 and TRBJ1-2; no definite D call. Trimming stripped 3 bases from V and 4 bases from J, with 6 bases between. CDR1 is ENHRY and CDR2 is SYGVKD in the germline V gene. The CDR3 contains 12 residues. The CDR3 coding sequence is TGTGCCATCAGTGACAACAGCTATGGCTACACCTTC. This encodes CAISDNSYGYTF.